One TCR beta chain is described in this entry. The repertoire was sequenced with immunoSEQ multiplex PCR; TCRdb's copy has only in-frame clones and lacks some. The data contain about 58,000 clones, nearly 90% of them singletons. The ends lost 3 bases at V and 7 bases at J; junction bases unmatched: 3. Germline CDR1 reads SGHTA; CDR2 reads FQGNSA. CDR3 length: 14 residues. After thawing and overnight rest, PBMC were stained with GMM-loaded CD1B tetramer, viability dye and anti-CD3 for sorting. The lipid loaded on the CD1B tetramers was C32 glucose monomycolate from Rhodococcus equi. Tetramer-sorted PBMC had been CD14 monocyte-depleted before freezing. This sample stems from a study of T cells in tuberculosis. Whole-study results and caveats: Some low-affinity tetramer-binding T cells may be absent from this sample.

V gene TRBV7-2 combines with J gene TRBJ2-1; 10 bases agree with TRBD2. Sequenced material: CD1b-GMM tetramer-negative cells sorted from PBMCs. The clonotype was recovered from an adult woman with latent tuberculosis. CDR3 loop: CASSFTSGNNEQFF. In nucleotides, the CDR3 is TGTGCCAGCAGCTTTACTAGCGGGAATAATGAGCAGTTCTTC.